This T cell receptor (beta chain) derives from a study of blood T cell repertoires in COVID-19. Study-level information: Samples of COVID-19 (acute and convalescent) were obtained from the United States, Italy and Spain. Nucleic acid was either cDNA or gDNA, and it came from T cells, B-cell-depleted T cells, or PBMCs.

Original handling: Amplification of reference gene primers provided the estimated nucleated cell counts. Data came from immunoSEQ multiplex PCR; TCRdb stores just in-frame clones and leaves some out. The DNA gave D and trimming, while V, J and clone size come from that table. The sample lists 60,000 to 75,000 clones; 65% to 90% were seen once. Germline CDR1 is SGHDN and CDR2 is FVKESK. CDR3 length: 15 amino acids. V dropped 4 bases and J dropped 9; count of bases not matched to a gene: 10. The chain couples TRBV14 to TRBJ2-1; TRBD2 aligns across 9 bases. The TCR sequence derives from a human donor in a cohort sampled during active COVID-19. What was sequenced was peripheral blood. The CDR3 DNA is TGTGCCAGCAGCCCATACCCGCCGGGACTAGCTGAGCAGTTCTTC. It translates to CASSPYPPGLAEQFF.